The 11 T cell receptor beta chains presented below share a single source sample, sequenced in a study of early T cells in non-severe SARS-CoV-2 infection. TCRdb independently ran MiXCR on the 5' RACE reads; one entry per CDR3 protein. The table shows roughly 20,000 distinct CDR3 sequences, with about 3.7% occurring only once. The sample comprised whole blood. These receptor sequences come from an adult who was a healthcare worker with PCR-confirmed SARS-CoV-2 infection or an uninfected control (not recorded which).

The sample holds many counts of this clonotype. The V gene is TRBV7-3, the J gene TRBJ2-1; TRBD2 matches at 14 bases. Trimming cost V 4 bases and J 8 bases; bases outside gene matches: 4. Germline CDR1 is SGHTA and CDR2 is FQGTGA. This CDR3 has 15 residues. CDR3 sequence (DNA): TGTGCCAGCAGCTCTGGGACTAGCGGGAGTGATGAGCAGTTCTTC. Residues: CASSSGTSGSDEQFF.

This clonotype is medium-sized within its sample. V is TRBV20-1 and J is TRBJ2-7, with D possibly being TRBD2 (5 bases). The CDR3 has 11 amino acids. Trimming shortened V by 4 bases and J by 3 bases, and 7 bases separated the two germline ends. Germline loops: CDR1 DFQATT, CDR2 SNEGSKA (reference sequence). CDR3 region: CSAIRDYEQYF. The CDR3 DNA follows: TGCAGTGCTATCCGGGACTACGAGCAGTACTTC.

There are a few counts of this clonotype. This rearrangement joins TRBV6-5 to TRBJ2-2; D is unclear. V dropped 6 bases and J dropped 5 bases, with 13 bases sitting between them. The CDR3 sequence is 14 residues long. Germline V gene sequence: CDR1 MNHEY, CDR2 SVGAGI. CDR3 in DNA: TGTGCCAGCAGGGATGTGAGTGGGACCGGGGAGCTGTTTTTT. Its protein is CASRDVSGTGELFF.

By share, this clonotype counts as medium-sized (0.01 to 0.1%). The V call is TRBV11-2, the J call TRBJ1-1; D ambiguous. CDR3 length: 16 amino acids. CDR1 is SGHAT and CDR2 is FQNNGV in the germline V gene. Trimming removed 4 bases at V and 0 bases at J, with 15 bases between. The CDR3, as DNA: TGTGCCAGCAGCTGGTTGGATCGGGCCATGAACACTGAAGCTTTCTTT. As protein: CASSWLDRAMNTEAFF.

This clonotype was found many times. The genes are TRBV7-2 and TRBJ2-7, with 7 bases identical to TRBD2. V gave up 2 bases and J gave up 3 bases; unmatched junction bases: 10. Germline loops: CDR1 SGHTA, CDR2 FQGNSA. This CDR3 has 16 residues. The CDR3 nucleotides are TGTGCCAGCAGCTTAAGTTTGTCTAGCGGTAACTACGAGCAGTACTTC. Translation gives CASSLSLSSGNYEQYF.

This clonotype was detected ten times or more. In DNA, the CDR3 is TGTGCCTGGAGTGTACCGACCCGAAGGGCTGGAAACACCATATATTTT. This gives the protein CAWSVPTRRAGNTIYF. The chain carries TRBV30 and TRBJ1-3; D not certain. The CDR3 spans 16 residues. Trimming took 0 bases from V and 2 from J, leaving 14 bases between them. Germline CDR1 is GTSNPN and CDR2 is SVGIG (reference sequence).

This clonotype appeared many times. V usage is TRBV29-1 and J usage is TRBJ2-1; D might be TRBD1 (6 bases). The V end was cut by 0 bases, the J end by 1 base, with 13 bases between. The CDR3 consists of 16 residues. The germline V gene encodes CDR1 SQVTM and CDR2 ANQGSEA. The CDR3 sequence: CSVEDPNRVSYNEQFF. In nucleotides, the CDR3 is TGCAGCGTTGAAGACCCGAACAGGGTTTCCTACAATGAGCAGTTCTTC.

By proportion, this clonotype is medium-sized. This chain links TRBV11-3 with TRBJ1-1, with TRBD1 as a possible D gene (5 bases). This CDR3 is 13 amino acids long. Deletions cut 5 bases from V and 2 bases from J, with 9 bases between. Germline CDR1 and CDR2: SGHNT and YENEEA. The CDR3 coding sequence is TGTGCCAGCAGCCCCAGGGACAACACTGAAGCTTTCTTT. Its protein product is CASSPRDNTEAFF. The whole variable domain, filled in from reference TRBV11-3 and TRBJ1-1, reads EAGVVQSPRYKIIEKKQPVAFWCNPISGHNTLYWYLQNLGQGPELLIRYENEEAVDDSQLPKDRFSAERLKGVDSTLKIQPAELGDSAVYLCASSPRDNTEAFFGQGTRLTVV.

This clonotype was recorded many times. The chain uses TRBV19 and TRBJ2-7, with TRBD1 matching 9 bases. Germline CDR1 is LNHDA and CDR2 is SQIVND (reference sequence). V shed 6 bases, J shed 0 bases, and the junction held 6 bases outside the gene matches. The CDR3 loop spans 15 amino acids. The CDR3 DNA follows: TGTGCCAGTAGCCCTACAGGGGGCCTCTCCTACGAGCAGTACTTC. It codes for CASSPTGGLSYEQYF.

This clonotype was found many times. The chain has TRBV5-1 and TRBJ1-4; 8 bases match TRBD1. The CDR3 length is 15 residues. Germline lookup yields CDR1 SGHRS and CDR2 YFSETQ. The V segment lost 5 bases and the J segment 8 bases; nucleotides outside the gene matches: 11. Here the CDR3 reads CASRPHTGGREKLFF. CDR3 DNA: TGCGCCAGCAGGCCCCACACAGGGGGTCGAGAAAAACTGTTTTTT.

This clonotype has ten or more counts. The rearrangement uses TRBV4-1 and TRBJ1-4, with D uncertain. The CDR3 extends over 15 amino acids. The V end was cut by 0 bases, the J end by 3 bases, with 8 bases between. CDR1 MGHRA and CDR2 YSYEKL come from the germline V gene. The CDR3 protein is CASSQEGGPNEKLFF. For the CDR3, the DNA is TGCGCCAGCAGCCAAGAAGGCGGGCCTAATGAAAAACTGTTTTTT.